A single sample is the source of the 22 T cell receptor beta chains below, sequenced in a study of tumor-infiltrating lymphocytes in primary liver carcinoma. RNA and DNA were co-extracted from approximately 20-30 mg of unsorted bulk tissue. Starting material of 450 to 550 ng total RNA yielded TCR beta cDNA via a constant-region primer. It was through three nested multiplex PCR rounds of slightly modified ARM-PCR that TCR beta libraries arose. It was with TRBV1-TRBV30 forward primers and a C-beta reverse primer that the first two PCR rounds were run, at 10 to 11 cycles each. Using its own MiXCR run on the multiplex PCR reads, TCRdb lists one record per CDR3 protein. The sample carries 85,000 to 100,000 distinct CDR3 sequences, less than 70% recorded once. Input material: tumor-adjacent normal liver tissue. Receptors were obtained from a man aged 35 to 55 with primary liver carcinoma and hepatitis B virus infection.

Concerning this clonotype itself: Sequence at one end of the junction differs from germline and may be a read error. The V gene is TRBV11-2, the J gene TRBJ2-2, with D perhaps TRBD2 (6 bases). In germline, CDR1 is SGHAT, CDR2 FQNNGV. This CDR3 is 14 amino acids long. The CDR3 DNA sequence: TGTGCCATCAGCTTAGTTGGCGGGACCGGGGAACTGTTTTTT. Translation gives CAISLVGGTGELFF.

The chain has TRBV11-2 and TRBJ1-2; D is uncertain. V dropped 7 bases and J dropped 4 bases, with 13 bases sitting between them. This CDR3 region has 13 residues. The germline V gene encodes CDR1 SGHAT and CDR2 FQNNGV. CDR3 coding DNA: TGTGCCAGCACCACAACATGGGTCTATGGCTACACCTTC. It yields the protein CASTTTWVYGYTF.

Worth noting for this clonotype: Since the CDR3 does not end with the conserved phenylalanine or tryptophan, this likely comes from a read error. The chain links TRBV13 to TRBJ2-7; 10 bases fit TRBD1. The ends lost 5 bases at V and 7 bases at J; junction bases unmatched: 8. The germline V gene encodes CDR1 PRHDT and CDR2 FYEKMQ (reference sequence). The CDR3 runs to 14 residues. The CDR3: CASSPRDRGYEQYI. The CDR3 nucleotides read TGTGCCAGCAGCCCCCGGGACAGGGGCTATGAGCAGTACATC.

The chain carries TRBV6-1 and TRBJ2-7; D not resolved. V lost 5 bases, J lost 2 bases, and 10 bases lay in between. CDR3 length: 13 amino acids. Germline values: CDR1 MNHNS, CDR2 SASEGT. CDR3 region: CASSKQSPYEQYF. CDR3 nucleotides: TGTGCCAGCAGTAAACAGAGCCCCTACGAGCAGTACTTC.

This clonotype appeared a single time. Because it lacks the conserved phenylalanine or tryptophan at the end, this CDR3 is likely a read error. Here the CDR3 DNA reads TGTGCTAGCAGTCATCCAGAACGTGAAGCTTTCCTT. Translating it yields CASSHPEREAFL. The chain employs TRBV6-5 and TRBJ1-1; D remains unclear. The CDR3 loop spans 12 amino acids. The V gene's germline CDR1 is MNHEY and CDR2 SVGAGI.

Turning to this clonotype: One junction end does not reproduce the germline sequence, and a read error may be involved. This rearrangement joins TRBV11-2 to TRBJ2-3; D ambiguous. CDR3 length equals 14 residues. CDR1 is SGHAT, CDR2 FQNNGV, per germline. The CDR3 region is CASNFLGNTDTQYF. The CDR3 region has the DNA TGCGCCAGCAACTTCCTAGGTAACACAGATACGCAGTATTTT.

This clonotype was counted only a few times. The chain combines TRBV28 with TRBJ2-2; 8 nucleotides line up with TRBD1. Germline V gene sequence: CDR1 MDHEN, CDR2 SYDVKM. Germline trimming cut 5 bases from V and 7 bases from J; bases unmatched to any gene: 3. The CDR3 contains 13 residues. The CDR3 reads CASSTGGSGELFF. DNA of the CDR3: TGTGCCAGCAGTACAGGGGGGAGCGGGGAGCTGTTTTTT.

This clonotype was seen ten or more times. The chain is built from TRBV12-3 or TRBV12-4 and TRBJ2-2, with 15 nucleotides matching TRBD2. CDR3 length: 18 residues. The junction had 9 bases not matched to a gene; V was cut back by 7 bases and J by 3 bases. Here the CDR3 reads CASTPGLAGGEDTGELFF. CDR3 nucleotides: TGTGCCAGCACCCCGGGACTAGCGGGAGGAGAGGACACCGGGGAGCTGTTTTTT.

This clonotype was detected a few times. The gene calls are TRBV30 and TRBJ1-1; no reliable D call. CDR3 length: 11 amino acids. Germline loops: CDR1 GTSNPN, CDR2 SVGIG (reference sequence). V was cut by 1 base and J by 6 bases, with 6 bases left in between. This chain's CDR3 is CAWSGRAEAFF. The CDR3, as DNA: TGTGCCTGGAGTGGGAGGGCTGAAGCTTTCTTT.

This clonotype has more than one count but fewer than ten. Being one base from a much bigger clone, this may be a read error. No conserved phenylalanine or tryptophan is present at the end of the CDR3, so a read error is the likely explanation. The limits of the CDR3 on the DNA are not certain, so only TCRdb's listed CDR3 is given. The V call is TRBV12-3 or TRBV12-4, the J call TRBJ1-3; TRBD1, as called in the table, went unchecked against the DNA. The CDR3 length equals 11 residues, ends included. CDR3 loop: CASSLLGVVYS.

As concerns this clonotype: One end of the junction varies from germline; a read error may be responsible. The gene calls are TRBV29-1 and TRBJ1-2, with no clear D. The CDR3 is 13 residues long. From germline, CDR1 is SQVTM and CDR2 ANQGSEA. The CDR3 bases are TGCACCGTCGTTCTGACCCAAAACTATGGCTATACCTTC. Amino acids: CTVVLTQNYGYTF. The full variable domain, with the rest looked up from reference TRBV29-1 and TRBJ1-2, is SAVISQKPSRDICQRGTSLTIQCQVDSQVTMMFWYRQQPGQSLTLIATANQGSEATYESGFVIDKFPISRPNLTFSTLTVSNMSPEDSSIYLCTVVLTQNYGYTFGSGTRLTVV.

This clonotype was observed many times. V gene TRBV4-1 combines with J gene TRBJ2-7, with no clear D. CDR1 and CDR2 (germline): MGHRA, YSYEKL. The ends were cut back, 1 base at V and 2 bases at J, with 9 bases in the middle. The CDR3 spans 14 residues. In nucleotides, the CDR3 is TGCGCCAGCAGCCAAGGGATCGGAACCTACGAGCAGTACTTC. Residues: CASSQGIGTYEQYF.

Only one count was recorded for this clonotype. A junction boundary mismatches the germline segment, possibly from a read error. The rearrangement uses TRBV11-2 and TRBJ2-1; D is ambiguous. This CDR3 has 13 amino acids. Germline assignment: CDR1 SGHAT and CDR2 FQNNGV. The CDR3 sequence is CVSSLEVRVEQFF. In nucleotides, the CDR3 is TGTGTCAGCAGCTTAGAGGTGCGAGTTGAGCAGTTCTTC.

This clonotype was found a few times. J is TRBJ1-3 and V is TRBV28; perhaps TRBD1 as D (5 bases). V dropped 6 bases and J dropped 3 bases, with 15 bases sitting between them. CDR3 size: 15 residues. Germline lookup yields CDR1 MDHEN and CDR2 SYDVKM. The CDR3, as DNA: TGTGCCAGCAGCCCCCCGGGGGGTAATGGAAACACCATATATTTT. Translation: CASSPPGGNGNTIYF.

Regarding this clonotype: At one boundary the junction diverges from the germline segment, which might be a read error. V and J are TRBV11-2 and TRBJ2-5, with D perhaps matching TRBD2 (6 bases). The V gene's germline CDR1 is SGHAT and CDR2 FQNNGV. This CDR3 is built from 16 residues. The CDR3 DNA reads TGTACCAACAGATCCCGGGACTCGGCCCACCAAGAGACCCAGTGTTTC. The encoded protein is CTNRSRDSAHQETQCF.

This chain links TRBV11-2 with TRBJ2-3; D not certain. The germline V gene encodes CDR1 SGHAT and CDR2 FQNNGV. The ends were cut back, 1 base at V and 5 bases at J, with 13 bases in the middle. The CDR3 runs 15 residues. CDR3 in amino acids: CASSLAPTGIDTQYF. The CDR3 DNA is TGTGCCAGCAGCTTAGCCCCGACTGGCATAGATACGCAGTATTTT.

V and J are TRBV29-1 and TRBJ1-2; D unresolved. This CDR3 has 14 amino acids. From germline, CDR1 is SQVTM and CDR2 ANQGSEA. The DNA of the CDR3 is TGCAACGTGTACAGTCCCAATGACCAGTATGGCTACACCTTC. Translating it yields CNVYSPNDQYGYTF.

This clonotype occurred a few times. The germline gene is not matched at one end of the junction; a read error may be the cause. V usage is TRBV7-9 and J usage is TRBJ2-3; TRBD2 is a possible D gene (6 bases). The CDR3 is made up of 15 amino acids. Germline CDR1 and CDR2: SEHNR and FQNEAQ (reference sequence). The CDR3 sequence is CPSSLAEDATDTQYF. The DNA of the CDR3 is TGTCCCAGCAGCTTAGCGGAAGACGCCACAGATACGCAGTATTTT.

The sample holds many counts of this clonotype. The chain has TRBV6-1 and TRBJ2-7; D not resolved. Germline CDR1 MNHNS, CDR2 SASEGT. This CDR3 comprises 14 residues. Deletions cut 1 base from V and 3 bases from J, with 10 bases between. DNA of the CDR3: TGTGCCAGCAGTGAAGGGAGAGGTGTCTACGAGCAGTACTTC. Translating gives CASSEGRGVYEQYF.

With respect to this clonotype: At one end, the junction sequence differs from germline, possibly due to a read error. The genes are TRBV11-2 and TRBJ2-2; 9 bases line up with TRBD1. There are 17 residues in the CDR3. Looked up from germline, CDR1 is SGHAT and CDR2 is FQNNGV. The CDR3 here is CACSFDRDRVGTGELFF. In nucleotides, the CDR3 is TGTGCTTGCAGCTTTGATCGGGACAGGGTCGGCACCGGGGAACTGTTTTTT.

The sample holds many counts of this clonotype. The rearrangement joins TRBV7-8 to TRBJ2-1, with 14 positions matching TRBD2. The CDR3 runs 17 residues. Germline trimming cut 4 bases from V and 3 bases from J; bases unmatched to any gene: 5. Germline V gene data show CDR1 as SGHVS and CDR2 as FQNEAQ. The CDR3 nucleotides read TGTGCCAGCAGCTGGACTAGCGGGAGGACCGACTACAATGAGCAGTTCTTC. It codes for CASSWTSGRTDYNEQFF.

As concerns this clonotype: At one end, the junction sequence differs from germline, possibly due to a read error. The chain has TRBV4-2 and TRBJ1-2; D gene unclear. The CDR3 is made up of 15 amino acids. The germline CDR1 and CDR2 sequences are LGHNA and YNFKEQ. The CDR3 is CANSQDLAVSYGYTF. The DNA of the CDR3 is TGTGCCAACAGCCAAGATCTGGCAGTTTCGTATGGCTACACCTTC.